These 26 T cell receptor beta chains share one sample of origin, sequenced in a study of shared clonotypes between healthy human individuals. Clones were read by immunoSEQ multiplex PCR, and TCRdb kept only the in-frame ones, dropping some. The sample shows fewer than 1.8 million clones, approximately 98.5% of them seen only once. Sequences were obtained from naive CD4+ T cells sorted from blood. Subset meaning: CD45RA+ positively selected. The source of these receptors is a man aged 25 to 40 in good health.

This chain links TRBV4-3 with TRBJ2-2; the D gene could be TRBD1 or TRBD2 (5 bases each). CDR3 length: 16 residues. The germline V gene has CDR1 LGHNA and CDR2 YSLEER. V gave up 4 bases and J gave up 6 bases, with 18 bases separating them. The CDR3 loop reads CASSRGASSEAGELFF. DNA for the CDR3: TGCGCCAGCAGCCGAGGGGCATCGAGTGAGGCCGGGGAGCTGTTTTTT.

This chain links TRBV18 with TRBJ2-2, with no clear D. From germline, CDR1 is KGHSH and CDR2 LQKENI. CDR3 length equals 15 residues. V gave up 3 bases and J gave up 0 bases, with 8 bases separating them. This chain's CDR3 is CASSPRIANTGELFF. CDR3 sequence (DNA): TGTGCCAGCTCACCGCGTATAGCGAACACCGGGGAGCTGTTTTTT.

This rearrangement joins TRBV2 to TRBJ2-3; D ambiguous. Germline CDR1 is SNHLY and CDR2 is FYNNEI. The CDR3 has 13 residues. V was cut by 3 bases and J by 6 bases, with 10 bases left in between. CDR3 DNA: TGTGCCAGCAGTGACCCTCCCGGGGATACGCAGTATTTT. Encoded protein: CASSDPPGDTQYF.

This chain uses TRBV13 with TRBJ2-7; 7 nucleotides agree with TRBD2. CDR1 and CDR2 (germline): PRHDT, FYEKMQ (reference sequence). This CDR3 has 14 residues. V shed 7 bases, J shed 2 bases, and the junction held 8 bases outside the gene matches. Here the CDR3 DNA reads TGTGCCAGCACCTCTGGACGGGAGGCCTACGAGCAGTACTTC. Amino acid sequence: CASTSGREAYEQYF.

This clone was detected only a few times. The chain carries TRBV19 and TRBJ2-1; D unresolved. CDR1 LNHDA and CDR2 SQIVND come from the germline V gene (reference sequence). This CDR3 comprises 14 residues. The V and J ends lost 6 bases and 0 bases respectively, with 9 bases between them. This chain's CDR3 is CASRNGISYNEQFF. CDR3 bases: TGTGCCAGTAGAAACGGCATCTCCTACAATGAGCAGTTCTTC.

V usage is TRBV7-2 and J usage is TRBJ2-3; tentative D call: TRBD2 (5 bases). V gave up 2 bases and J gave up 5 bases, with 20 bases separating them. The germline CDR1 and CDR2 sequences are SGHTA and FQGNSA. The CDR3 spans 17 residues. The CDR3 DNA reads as TGTGCCAGCAGCTTAAGCTTAACTAGTCGGGTCAAAGATACGCAGTATTTT. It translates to CASSLSLTSRVKDTQYF.

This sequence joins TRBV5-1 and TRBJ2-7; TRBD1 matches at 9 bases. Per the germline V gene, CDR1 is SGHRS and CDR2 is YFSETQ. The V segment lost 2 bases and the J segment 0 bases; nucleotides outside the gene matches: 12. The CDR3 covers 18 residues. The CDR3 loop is CASSLTPPGQGPSYEQYF. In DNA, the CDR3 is TGCGCCAGCAGCTTAACACCCCCGGGACAGGGACCCTCCTACGAGCAGTACTTC.

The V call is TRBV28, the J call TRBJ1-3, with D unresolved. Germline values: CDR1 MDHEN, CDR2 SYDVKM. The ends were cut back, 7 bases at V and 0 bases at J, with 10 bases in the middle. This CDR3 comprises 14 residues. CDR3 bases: TGTGCCAGCATAGGTAGCCGCTCTGGAAACACCATATATTTT. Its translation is CASIGSRSGNTIYF.

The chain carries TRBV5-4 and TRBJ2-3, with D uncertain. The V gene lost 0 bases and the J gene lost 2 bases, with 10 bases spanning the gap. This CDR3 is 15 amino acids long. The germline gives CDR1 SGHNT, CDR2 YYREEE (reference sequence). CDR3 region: CASSLGIGSTDTQYF. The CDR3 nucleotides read TGTGCCAGCAGCTTGGGGATCGGCTCCACAGATACGCAGTATTTT. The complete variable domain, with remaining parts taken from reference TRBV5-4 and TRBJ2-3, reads ETGVTQSPTHLIKTRGQQVTLRCSSQSGHNTVSWYQQALGQGPQFIFQYYREEENGRGNFPPRFSGLQFPNYSSELNVNALELDDSALYLCASSLGIGSTDTQYFGPGTRLTVL.

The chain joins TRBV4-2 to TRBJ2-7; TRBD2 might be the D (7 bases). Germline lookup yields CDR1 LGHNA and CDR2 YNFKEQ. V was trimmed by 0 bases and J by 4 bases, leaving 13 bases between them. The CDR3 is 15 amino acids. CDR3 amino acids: CASSQEGRGGYEQYF. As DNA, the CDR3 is TGTGCCAGCAGCCAAGAGGGCAGGGGAGGGTACGAGCAGTACTTC.

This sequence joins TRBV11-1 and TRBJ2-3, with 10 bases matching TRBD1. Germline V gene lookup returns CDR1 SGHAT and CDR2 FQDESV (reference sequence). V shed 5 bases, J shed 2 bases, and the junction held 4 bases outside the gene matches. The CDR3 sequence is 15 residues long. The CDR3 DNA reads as TGTGCCAGCAGCGTGACAGGGGGCCCCACAGATACGCAGTATTTT. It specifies CASSVTGGPTDTQYF.

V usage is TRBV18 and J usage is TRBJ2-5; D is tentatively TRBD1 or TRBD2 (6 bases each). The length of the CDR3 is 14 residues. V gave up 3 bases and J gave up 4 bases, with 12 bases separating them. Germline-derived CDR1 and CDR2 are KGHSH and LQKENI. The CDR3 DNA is TGTGCCAGCTCACCCGGCCGGGGGCGAGAGACCCAGTACTTC. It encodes CASSPGRGRETQYF.

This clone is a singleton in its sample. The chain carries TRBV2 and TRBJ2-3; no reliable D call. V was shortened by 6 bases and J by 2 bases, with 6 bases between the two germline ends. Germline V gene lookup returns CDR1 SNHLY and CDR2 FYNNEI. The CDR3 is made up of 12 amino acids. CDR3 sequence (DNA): TGTGCCAGCAGAAGGGACACAGATACGCAGTATTTT. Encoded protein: CASRRDTDTQYF.

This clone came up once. In DNA form, the CDR3 reads TGTGCCAGCAGTGAAGGAAAAGGACTAGCGGAACTAGACATTCAGTACTTC. It codes for CASSEGKGLAELDIQYF. The chain joins TRBV2 to TRBJ2-4, with 10 nucleotides matching TRBD2. The CDR3 contains 17 residues. Trimming cost V 1 base and J 8 bases; bases outside gene matches: 11. Germline values: CDR1 SNHLY, CDR2 FYNNEI.

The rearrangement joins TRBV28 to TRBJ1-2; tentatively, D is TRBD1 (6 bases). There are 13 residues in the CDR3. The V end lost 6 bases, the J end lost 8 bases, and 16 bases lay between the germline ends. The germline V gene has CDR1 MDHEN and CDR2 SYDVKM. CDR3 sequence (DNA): TGTGCCAGCAGCCTCGACAGGCCCCTGGGCTACACCTTC. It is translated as CASSLDRPLGYTF.

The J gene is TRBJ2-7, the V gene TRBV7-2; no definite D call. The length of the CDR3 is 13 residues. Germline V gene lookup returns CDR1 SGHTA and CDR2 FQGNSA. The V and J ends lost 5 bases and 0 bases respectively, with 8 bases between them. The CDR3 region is CASSPANSYEQYF. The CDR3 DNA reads TGTGCCAGCAGCCCAGCTAACTCCTACGAGCAGTACTTC.

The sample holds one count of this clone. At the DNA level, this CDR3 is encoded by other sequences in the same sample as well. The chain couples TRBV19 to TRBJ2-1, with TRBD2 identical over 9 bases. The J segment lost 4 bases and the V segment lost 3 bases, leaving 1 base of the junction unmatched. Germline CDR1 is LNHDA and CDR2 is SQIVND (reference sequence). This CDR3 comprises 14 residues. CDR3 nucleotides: TGTGCCAGTAGTATTCTAGCGGGATACAATGAGCAGTTCTTC. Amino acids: CASSILAGYNEQFF.

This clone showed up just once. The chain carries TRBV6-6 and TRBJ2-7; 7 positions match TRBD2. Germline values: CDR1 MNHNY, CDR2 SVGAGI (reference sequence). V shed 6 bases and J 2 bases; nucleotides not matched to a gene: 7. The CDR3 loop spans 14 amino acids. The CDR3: CASSPGLAAYEQYF. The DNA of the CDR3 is TGTGCCAGCAGCCCCGGGCTAGCGGCCTACGAGCAGTACTTC.

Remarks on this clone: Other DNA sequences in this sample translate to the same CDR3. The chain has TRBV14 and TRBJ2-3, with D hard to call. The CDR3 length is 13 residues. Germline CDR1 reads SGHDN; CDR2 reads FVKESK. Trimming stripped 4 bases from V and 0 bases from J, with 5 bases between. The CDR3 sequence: CASSPTSTDTQYF. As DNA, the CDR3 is TGTGCCAGCAGCCCGACTAGCACAGATACGCAGTATTTT.

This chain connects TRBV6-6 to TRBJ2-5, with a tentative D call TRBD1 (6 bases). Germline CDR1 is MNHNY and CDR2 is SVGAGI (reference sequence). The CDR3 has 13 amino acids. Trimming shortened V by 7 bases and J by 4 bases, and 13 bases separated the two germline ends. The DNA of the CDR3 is TGTGCCAGCACCCGACAGGACGGAGAGACCCAGTACTTC. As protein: CASTRQDGETQYF.

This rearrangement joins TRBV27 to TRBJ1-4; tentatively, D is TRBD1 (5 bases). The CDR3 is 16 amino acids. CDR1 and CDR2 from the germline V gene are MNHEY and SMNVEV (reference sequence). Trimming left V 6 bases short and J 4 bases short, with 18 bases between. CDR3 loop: CASSPITGTVNEKLFF. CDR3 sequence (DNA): TGTGCCAGCAGCCCTATCACAGGAACGGTTAATGAAAAACTGTTTTTT.

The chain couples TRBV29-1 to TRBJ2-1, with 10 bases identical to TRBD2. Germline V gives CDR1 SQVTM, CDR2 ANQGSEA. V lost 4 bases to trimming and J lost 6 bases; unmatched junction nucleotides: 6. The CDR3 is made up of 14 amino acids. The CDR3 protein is CSVALAGEFNEQFF. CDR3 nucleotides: TGCAGCGTTGCGCTAGCGGGAGAGTTCAATGAGCAGTTCTTC.

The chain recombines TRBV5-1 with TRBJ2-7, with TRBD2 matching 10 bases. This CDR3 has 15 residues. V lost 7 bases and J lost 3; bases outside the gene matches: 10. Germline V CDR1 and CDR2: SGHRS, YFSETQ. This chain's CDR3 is CASGLWASGGYEQYF. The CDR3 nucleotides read TGCGCCAGCGGCCTATGGGCTAGCGGGGGCTACGAGCAGTACTTC.

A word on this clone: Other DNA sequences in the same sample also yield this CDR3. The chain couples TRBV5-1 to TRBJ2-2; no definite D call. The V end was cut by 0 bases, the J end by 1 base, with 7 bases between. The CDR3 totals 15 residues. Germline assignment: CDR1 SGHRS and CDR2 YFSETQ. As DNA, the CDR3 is TGCGCCAGCAGCTTGGCTGGCGGGAACACCGGGGAGCTGTTTTTT. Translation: CASSLAGGNTGELFF.

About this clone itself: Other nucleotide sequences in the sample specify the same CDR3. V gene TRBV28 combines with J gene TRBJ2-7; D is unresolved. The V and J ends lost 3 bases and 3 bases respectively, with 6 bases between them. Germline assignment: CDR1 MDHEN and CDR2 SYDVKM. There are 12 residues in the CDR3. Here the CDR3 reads CASSLGSYEQYF. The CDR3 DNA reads TGTGCCAGCAGTTTGGGCAGCTACGAGCAGTACTTC.

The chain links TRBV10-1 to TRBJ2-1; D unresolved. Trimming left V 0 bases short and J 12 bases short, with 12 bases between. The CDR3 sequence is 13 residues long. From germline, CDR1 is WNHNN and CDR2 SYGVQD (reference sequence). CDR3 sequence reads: CASSESGTNVQFF. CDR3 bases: TGCGCCAGCAGTGAGTCGGGAACCAACGTGCAGTTCTTC.